The next 11 T cell receptor beta chains were all read from a single sample in a study of identical twins. TCRdb re-analysed the 5' RACE reads in MiXCR, keeping a single row per CDR3 protein. The data hold more than 200,000 distinct CDR3 sequences, with less than 10% observed a single time. Specimen: memory (CD45RO+) T cells sorted from blood. Source of these receptors: a woman younger than 30 in good health.

Many counts were recorded for this clonotype. The chain joins TRBV25-1 to TRBJ1-5, with TRBD1 matching 7 bases. Germline-derived CDR1 and CDR2 are MGHDK and SYGVNS. The CDR3 length is 13 residues. J was trimmed by 1 base and V by 6 bases; bases with no gene match: 0. CDR3: CASRGQSNQPQHF. CDR3 DNA: TGTGCCAGCAGGGGACAGAGCAATCAGCCCCAGCATTTT.

In its sample, this clonotype was seen a few times. The chain has TRBV29-1 and TRBJ2-1; 8 bases match TRBD2. Germline-derived CDR1 and CDR2 are SQVTM and ANQGSEA. The CDR3 covers 14 residues. V trimming: 6 bases; J trimming: 8 bases; junction bases outside the gene matches: 12. CDR3 loop: CSVTLPGLVDEQFF. CDR3 bases: TGCAGCGTGACACTCCCGGGACTAGTTGATGAGCAGTTCTTC.

This clonotype was counted a few times. The chain combines TRBV29-1 with TRBJ1-1; a weak D match, TRBD1 (5 bases). V lost 4 bases and J 0 bases, leaving 15 bases between the germline ends. The CDR3 spans 15 residues. Germline V lookup: CDR1 SQVTM, CDR2 ANQGSEA. This CDR3 reads CSVVRGDDMNTEAFF. The CDR3 nucleotides are TGCAGCGTTGTTCGCGGGGACGACATGAACACTGAAGCTTTCTTT.

Only a few counts were recorded for this clonotype. The chain recombines TRBV7-2 with TRBJ2-7; 9 positions agree with TRBD2. CDR1 SGHTA and CDR2 FQGNSA come from the germline V gene. The trim removed 2 bases at V and 3 bases at J, leaving 5 bases unmatched. This CDR3 has 15 amino acids. The chain's CDR3 is CASSLNAGGVYEQYF. The DNA of the CDR3 is TGTGCCAGCAGCTTAAACGCGGGGGGGGTCTACGAGCAGTACTTC.

This clonotype was recorded at least ten times. V and J are TRBV20-1 and TRBJ2-3, with TRBD2 identical over 12 bases. Germline V gene lookup returns CDR1 DFQATT and CDR2 SNEGSKA (reference sequence). V was pared by 2 bases and J by 3 bases, with 6 bases of the junction left unmatched. The CDR3 covers 16 residues. The CDR3 here is CSARKTSGSDTDTQYF. The CDR3 DNA reads TGCAGTGCTAGAAAGACTAGCGGGAGTGATACAGATACGCAGTATTTT.

At least ten counts were recorded for this clonotype. This chain's CDR3 is CSARSGSEAFF. CDR3 in DNA: TGCAGTGCTAGGTCAGGGAGTGAAGCTTTCTTT. J is TRBJ1-1 and V is TRBV20-1; a weak D match, TRBD1 (5 bases). The V and J ends lost 3 bases and 7 bases respectively, with 9 bases between them. The germline CDR1 and CDR2 sequences are DFQATT and SNEGSKA (reference sequence). The CDR3 is made up of 11 amino acids.

In this sample, this clonotype turned up a few times. This rearrangement joins TRBV12-3 or TRBV12-4 to TRBJ2-1; 10 bases align to TRBD2. This CDR3 contains 16 residues. J was trimmed by 9 bases and V by 4 bases; bases with no gene match: 12. CDR3 in amino acids: CASSSLSSGRFGEQFF. The CDR3 DNA sequence: TGTGCCAGCAGTTCCCTTTCTAGCGGGAGATTCGGTGAGCAGTTCTTC.

V is TRBV29-1 and J is TRBJ1-1; D call uncertain. CDR1 and CDR2 from the germline V gene are SQVTM and ANQGSEA. With 6 bases removed from V and 11 bases from J, the gap between germline ends came to 16 bases. This CDR3 has 11 amino acids. The CDR3 is CSVSQAGGAFF. The DNA for the CDR3 is TGCAGCGTCTCCCAGGCGGGCGGGGCTTTCTTT.

This clonotype showed up many times. This chain links TRBV24-1 with TRBJ2-1, with a possible D match to TRBD2 (7 bases). V lost 8 bases and J 10 bases, leaving 11 bases between the germline ends. The germline V gene has CDR1 KGHDR and CDR2 SFDVKD. This CDR3 has 11 residues. CDR3 region: CATKQGGEQFF. CDR3 coding DNA: TGTGCCACCAAACAGGGAGGGGAGCAGTTCTTC.

The rearrangement uses TRBV7-8 and TRBJ1-1; D not resolved. This CDR3 spans 14 amino acids. CDR1 and CDR2 from the germline V gene are SGHVS and FQNEAQ. The V end lost 5 bases, the J end lost 0 bases, and 10 bases lay between the germline ends. This CDR3 is CASSKIQLNTEAFF. CDR3 in DNA: TGTGCCAGCAGCAAGATTCAGCTGAACACTGAAGCTTTCTTT.

The chain recombines TRBV19 with TRBJ2-1, with TRBD1 identical over 11 bases. The length of the CDR3 is 14 residues. The J segment lost 9 bases and the V segment lost 3 bases, leaving 4 bases of the junction unmatched. CDR1 is LNHDA and CDR2 is SQIVND in the germline V gene (reference sequence). The CDR3 protein is CASSMDRGRPEQFF. Written as DNA, the CDR3 is TGTGCCAGTAGTATGGACAGGGGGCGGCCTGAGCAGTTCTTC.